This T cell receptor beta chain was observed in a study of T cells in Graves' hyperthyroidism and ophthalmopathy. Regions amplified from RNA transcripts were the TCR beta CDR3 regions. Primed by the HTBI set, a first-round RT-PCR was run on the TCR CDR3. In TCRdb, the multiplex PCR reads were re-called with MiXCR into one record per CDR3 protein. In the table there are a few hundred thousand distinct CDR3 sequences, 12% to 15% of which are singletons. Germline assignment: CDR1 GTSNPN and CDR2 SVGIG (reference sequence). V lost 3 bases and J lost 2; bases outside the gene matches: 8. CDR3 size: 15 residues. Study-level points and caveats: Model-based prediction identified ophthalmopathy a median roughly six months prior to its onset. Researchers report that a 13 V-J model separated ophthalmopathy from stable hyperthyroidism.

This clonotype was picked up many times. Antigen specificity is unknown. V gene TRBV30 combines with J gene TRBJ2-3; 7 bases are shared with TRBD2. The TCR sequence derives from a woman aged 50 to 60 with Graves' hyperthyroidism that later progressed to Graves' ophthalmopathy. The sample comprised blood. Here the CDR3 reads CAWSSGLAATDTQYF. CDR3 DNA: TGTGCCTGGAGCTCCGGCCTAGCGGCCACAGATACGCAGTATTTT.